This paragraph reports one TCR beta chain. Its antigen is unidentified. These data belong to a study of CD8+CD57+ T cells in acquired aplastic anemia. Whole-study context: On average, sorted CD4+ and CD8+ cells gave 3 to 3.5 ug of DNA. Study-wide points: Patients and controls turned out to have roughly 30 CD8+ CDR3 sequences in common.

This CDR3 is built from 13 residues. V lost 5 bases and J 8 bases, leaving 14 bases between the germline ends. Germline CDR1 SGHKS, CDR2 YYEKEE (reference sequence). All sequencing subjects had displayed CD8+CD57+ cell expansion on flow cytometry. Every patient presented with severe acquired aplastic anemia. Blood came from patients not yet given any therapy. The use of genomic DNA as template underpinned the TCR beta VDJ and CDR3 profiling. TCRdb re-derived calls from the reads in MiXCR, one entry per CDR3 protein. Counted here are 260,000 or so distinct CDR3 sequences, around 82% occurring once; the ten biggest clones make up less than 50%.

This sequence was found in a human donor with aplastic anemia. Sequenced material: sorted CD4+, CD8+, or CD8+CD57+ T cells (not recorded which) from PBMCs. The V gene is TRBV5-5, the J gene TRBJ2-1; D uncertain. CDR3 amino acids: CASSVGRTHEQFF. In DNA form, the CDR3 reads TGTGCCAGCAGTGTTGGCAGAACCCATGAGCAGTTCTTC.